The T cell receptor beta chain under discussion was sequenced for a study of blood T cells in healthy people across ages. Study-wide findings and caveats: Diversity of TCR beta per million T cells declined in a roughly linear way with age. There was no known CMV status for donors, so expanded clonotype changes were possibly confounded.

With regard to this clonotype: What it recognizes is unknown.

Per the germline V gene, CDR1 is SGHRS and CDR2 is YFSETQ. This CDR3 has 15 residues. The ends were cut back, 4 bases at V and 1 base at J, with 14 bases in the middle. Through a sample-barcoded 5' primer and a J-beta primer mix, a second PCR was run for roughly 7 to 11 cycles. MiXCR, run by TCRdb on the 5' RACE reads, gives a single entry per CDR3 protein. The sample records hundreds of thousands of distinct CDR3 sequences, roughly 58% being singletons. Each donor supplied approximately 10 milliliters of peripheral blood. Sequenced sample: blood. The clonotype was recovered from a man in his 60s in good health. This rearrangement joins TRBV5-1 to TRBJ2-5; D not certain. CDR3 in DNA: TGCGCCAGCAGCCCCCCGGCGGCAGTCCAAGAGACCCAGTACTTC. It yields the protein CASSPPAAVQETQYF.